These T cell receptor beta chains were read from a single sample in a study of T cells in Graves' hyperthyroidism and ophthalmopathy. TCRdb re-analysed the multiplex PCR reads in MiXCR, keeping a single row per CDR3 protein. This sample carries a few hundred thousand distinct CDR3 sequences, 20% to 25% of them seen once, and the ten largest clones take approximately 26%. Specimen: blood. The receptors were gathered from a man younger than 35 with Graves' hyperthyroidism. Each CDR3 is given without its conserved first and last residue. The D gene is left open where the match is weak.

>-|TRBJ2-7|TRBV28
ASSLSGDPYEQY
>-|TRBJ1-3|TRBV30
AWSAQFGSGNTIY
>-|TRBJ1-1|TRBV7-2
ASSLAAGSNTEAF
>TRBD2|TRBJ2-3|TRBV9
ASSVAGGGGDTQY
>-|TRBJ1-2|TRBV10-3
AIQGNDYGYT
>-|TRBJ2-7|TRBV12-3/TRBV12-4
ASSAGRDEQY
>-|TRBJ1-1|TRBV6-5
ASSYSGISNTEAF
>-|TRBJ2-7|TRBV12-3/TRBV12-4
ASSPFRTAYEQY
>-|TRBJ1-2|TRBV10-1
ASRHDDRRLYGYT
>TRBD2|TRBJ2-2|TRBV6-1
ASRPHLGEGNTGELF
>-|TRBJ2-2|TRBV6-2/TRBV6-3
ASSYSEGGVKNTGELF
>-|TRBJ1-5|TRBV4-1
ASGRGRDQPQH
>-|TRBJ2-7|TRBV3-1
ASSHGPGTSY
>-|TRBJ2-5|TRBV7-8
ASSLSPGQETQY
>-|TRBJ2-5|TRBV7-2
ASSSGDIWYQETQY
>-|TRBJ1-2|TRBV24-1
ATWYYGYT
>-|TRBJ2-2|TRBV6-5
ASSYEDGELF
>-|TRBJ1-6|TRBV12-3/TRBV12-4
ASSLETSNSPLH
>-|TRBJ1-1|TRBV6-1
ASSQREFTEAF
>-|TRBJ2-7|TRBV6-5
ASSYGRSSYEQY
>-|TRBJ1-1|TRBV28
ASSHPRRMNTEAF
>TRBD1|TRBJ1-5|TRBV4-1
ASSQDRSGTGDQPQH
>TRBD1|TRBJ1-1|TRBV27
ASSSYDRGMNTEAF
>-|TRBJ2-7|TRBV15
ATSRGGQGFEQY
>TRBD1|TRBJ2-7|TRBV4-1
ASSQDVGTGGHEQY
>-|TRBJ1-5|TRBV20-1
SALTGEGSNQPQH
>-|TRBJ1-2|TRBV19
ASSIELSGTAYYGYT
>TRBD2|TRBJ2-7|TRBV3-1
ASSQEERGTY
>-|TRBJ1-5|TRBV28
ASGGGNQPQH
>-|TRBJ2-7|TRBV29-1
SVRTYEQY
>-|TRBJ1-1|TRBV5-1
ASSSPGQGGTEAF
>-|TRBJ2-7|TRBV6-1
ASRRVSSYEQY
>-|TRBJ2-7|TRBV20-1
SARDYRVLYEQY
>TRBD1|TRBJ1-2|TRBV29-1
SVGEGQDYGYT
>-|TRBJ1-2|TRBV5-4
ASSPGNSRGYT
>-|TRBJ2-2|TRBV12-3/TRBV12-4
ASRQDSTGELF
>-|TRBJ2-4|TRBV27
ASSLLPPGAVKLAKNIQY
>-|TRBJ1-2|TRBV6-4
ASSDWAAKRNYGYT
>TRBD1|TRBJ1-1|TRBV6-1
ASTRQGFNTEAF
>-|TRBJ1-2|TRBV9
ASSELPGHSYGYT
>-|TRBJ1-1|TRBV6-1
ASSHYGDGDTEAF
>TRBD1|TRBJ2-7|TRBV30
AFADRSYEQY
>TRBD2|TRBJ2-5|TRBV4-2
ASSQDLSGGASKETQY
>-|TRBJ2-7|TRBV6-1
ASSEPPAYEQY
>TRBD1|TRBJ1-2|TRBV2
ASTPGGKGGYT
>-|TRBJ1-3|TRBV12-3/TRBV12-4
ASSLTPPAIY
>-|TRBJ1-3|TRBV9
ASSVTIGNTIY
>TRBD1|TRBJ2-7|TRBV28
ASSSHLTGGSYEQY